This T cell receptor (beta chain) was recorded in a study of CD4 T cells in relation to SARS-CoV-2 and coronaviruses. Study details: TCR beta CDR3s were sequenced after 10-day antigen culture of PBMCs.

As regards this clone: Its cognate antigen is unknown.

Regarding the study as a whole: No donor gave both pre-pandemic and post-infection samples.

TCRdb's table, derived via immunoSEQ multiplex PCR, lists solely in-frame clones and lacks some. Of 35,000 to 40,000 clones in the sample, around four fifths are singletons; the top ten hold around 20%. The CDR3 loop spans 14 amino acids. CDR1 and CDR2 (germline): SGDLS, YYNGEE. Between the trimmed V and J ends, which lost 0 bases and 8 bases, there was a span of 14 bases. This sequence was found in an adult with COVID-19. The rearrangement uses TRBV9 and TRBJ1-2; D is unclear. The sequencing input was memory CD4+ T cells from PBMCs, cultured in vitro. CDR3 in amino acids: CASSVDGRGTGYTF. CDR3 bases: TGTGCCAGCAGCGTAGATGGAAGAGGAACGGGCTACACCTTC.